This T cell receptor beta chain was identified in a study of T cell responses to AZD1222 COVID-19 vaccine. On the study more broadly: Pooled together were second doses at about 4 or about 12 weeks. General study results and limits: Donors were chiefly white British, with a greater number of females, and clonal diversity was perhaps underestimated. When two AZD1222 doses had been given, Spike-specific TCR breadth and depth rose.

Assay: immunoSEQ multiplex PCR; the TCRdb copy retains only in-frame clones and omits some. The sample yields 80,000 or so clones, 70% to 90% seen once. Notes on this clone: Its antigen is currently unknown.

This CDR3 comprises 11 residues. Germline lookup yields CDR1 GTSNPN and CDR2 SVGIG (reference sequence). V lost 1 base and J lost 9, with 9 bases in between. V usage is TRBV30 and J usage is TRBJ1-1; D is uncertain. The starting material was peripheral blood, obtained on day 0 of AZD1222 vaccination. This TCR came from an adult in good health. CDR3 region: CAWSEQVQAFF. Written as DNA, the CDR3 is TGTGCCTGGAGTGAGCAGGTTCAAGCTTTCTTT.